This TCR beta chain comes out of a study of blood T cell repertoires in COVID-19 (dated by TCRdb to the early 2020s). Notes on the research overall: Collaborator samples came from the United States, Italy and Spain and covered acute and convalescent phases of COVID-19. Where HLA class I and class II types were available, the types were taken from metadata supplied by the sample provider, not from assay-based typing. The repertoires were released in a freely available public database meant as a resource for research on the immune response to SARS-CoV-2. The samples were drawn from two sources: the first 160 participants of the ongoing ImmuneRACE study, and 1,000 to 1,500 subjects contributed by 6 global collaborators. The material from the prospective study consisted of cDNA or gDNA derived from T cells, B-cell-depleted T cells, or PBMCs. Deeply sampled blood TCRbeta repertoires from subjects exposed to, actively infected with, or recovered from COVID-19 were included in the dataset. Nearly every sample came with metadata listing a de-identified subject ID, COVID-19 status, age in years and sex.

For this clone: Its antigen remains unidentified. Base qualities are not at hand, and no much larger clone is one base apart.

At one collaborating source in Seattle, patients were enrolled during active infection and were followed longitudinally through the course of disease. The collaborating institutions used their own protocols to collect whole blood in K2EDTA tubes. For TCRbeta analysis, collaborator samples were shipped as frozen whole blood, as isolated PBMCs, or as DNA extracted from either sample type. Beyond this particular receptor, the publication reports: The amount of clinical and demographic metadata varied by source and participant and was provided uncurated.

The germline V gene gives CDR1 as SGHAT and CDR2 as FQNNGV. V and J are truncated by 1 base and 3 bases respectively, leaving an intervening sequence of 6 bases. The CDR3 sequence holds 13 residues, the cysteine and phenylalanine included. The sequence is cut down to CDR3 DNA, 39 bases in frame from base 1. TCRbeta CDR3 regions were amplified from genomic DNA using the immunoSEQ Assay, a bias-controlled multiplex PCR. The study's own analysis went as follows. The number of nucleated cells in each sample was estimated by amplification of reference gene primers within the assay. To quantify the absolute abundance of each unique TCRbeta CDR3 rearrangement, sequence reads were collapsed and filtered. Productive Simpson clonality was computed per sample as the square root of Simpson's diversity index over productive rearrangements. As stored in TCRdb, this immuneACCESS dataset retains in-frame rearrangements with V and J assigned. A fraction of the clones does not appear; measured against another copy, unresolved V genes explain less than half of the discrepancy, and the remainder lacks a known reason. V and J calls and clone size are copied from that table; D and trimming were computed from the DNA. Recorded for this sample are 150,000 or so clones; 70% to 90% of them occurred a single time. In total, the top ten clones hold approximately 8% of the sample.

The chain uses TRBV11-2 and TRBJ1-1, with the identity of the D gene unclear. Specimen: peripheral blood. The sequence was collected from a woman aged 55-69 years with COVID-19, enrolled during active disease. The DNA sequence is as follows: TGTGCCAGCAGCTTAGTTGAGGACACTGAAGCTTTCTTT. Its protein product is CASSLVEDTEAFF.